This T cell receptor (beta chain) emerged from a study of blood T cell repertoires in COVID-19. Study summary: Sources were T cells, B-cell-depleted T cells, or PBMCs; the material itself was cDNA or gDNA.

Germline V gene lookup returns CDR1 MNHEY and CDR2 SMNVEV (reference sequence). Trimming stripped 2 bases from V and 2 bases from J, with 7 bases between. This CDR3 contains 14 residues. Profiling relied on immunoSEQ multiplex PCR, and the TCRdb table lists in-frame clones only, not all of them. The data hold under 250,000 clones, with roughly 85% observed a single time. The chain employs TRBV27 and TRBJ2-1; a weak D match, TRBD2 (5 bases). The sequenced material came from peripheral blood. The receptor was isolated from a man aged 50 to 59 who had recovered from COVID-19. The CDR3, as DNA: TGTGCCAGCAGTTTAGCGGGTGCCTACAATGAGCAGTTCTTC. Encoded protein: CASSLAGAYNEQFF.